This T cell receptor (beta chain) was captured in a study of cytomegalovirus exposure and HLA in healthy donors. The repertoire was sequenced with immunoSEQ multiplex PCR; TCRdb's copy has only in-frame clones and lacks some. The table lists approximately 72,000 clones, 94% of them singletons. This clone was seen a handful of times. As yet, its antigen is unknown. Study findings and constraints: TCR beta chains numbering 150 to 200 were designated cytomegalovirus-associated. In vitro confirmation showed three CMV-associated chains to be CMV antigen specific. Subsequent analysis of the approximately 130 validation repertoires found a tendency for first-cohort TCR clusters to co-occur.

Material for sequencing was PBMCs. This TCR came from a woman under 30 in good health and CMV-seronegative.

The CDR3 region is CASSTYNEQFF. In DNA form, the CDR3 reads TGTGCCAGCAGCACTTACAATGAGCAGTTCTTC. The V call is TRBV5-6, the J call TRBJ2-1; D remains unclear. Looked up from germline, CDR1 is SGHDT and CDR2 is YYEEEE. The CDR3 totals 11 residues. Between the trimmed V and J ends, which lost 4 bases and 4 bases, there was a span of 3 bases.